Below are 27 T cell receptor beta chains sequenced from a single sample in a study of blood T cell repertoires in COVID-19. Assay: immunoSEQ multiplex PCR; the TCRdb copy retains only in-frame clones and omits some. This table has just over 150,000 clones, about 85% appearing once. Sequenced sample: peripheral blood. Receptors were obtained from a woman in her 70s with acute or convalescent COVID-19.

V gene TRBV15 combines with J gene TRBJ2-1; 12 bases map to TRBD2. Trimming cost V 3 bases and J 4 bases; bases outside gene matches: 4. In germline, CDR1 is LNHNV, CDR2 YYDKDF (reference sequence). There are 16 residues in the CDR3. CDR3 in DNA: TGTGCCACCAGCAGTCTCCTAGCGGGGGGGTACAATGAGCAGTTCTTC. This codes for CATSSLLAGGYNEQFF.

V gene TRBV12-3 or TRBV12-4 combines with J gene TRBJ1-1; no firm D call. This CDR3 has 13 residues. V was cut by 3 bases and J by 1 base, with 6 bases left in between. The CDR3, as DNA: TGTGCCAGCAGTTTCCGCAGGAACACTGAAGCTTTCTTT. Its translation is CASSFRRNTEAFF.

The chain has TRBV5-1 and TRBJ2-3; 9 nucleotides align to TRBD1. CDR1 SGHRS and CDR2 YFSETQ come from the germline V gene. Unmatched junction bases numbered 13, after V lost 4 bases and J lost 1 base. The length of the CDR3 is 18 residues. The CDR3 protein is CASSSPGTGNVGTDTQYF. DNA for the CDR3: TGCGCCAGCAGCAGTCCCGGGACAGGGAATGTGGGCACAGATACGCAGTATTTT. The full variable domain, with the rest looked up from reference TRBV5-1 and TRBJ2-3, is KAGVTQTPRYLIKTRGQQVTLSCSPISGHRSVSWYQQTPGQGLQFLFEYFSETQRNKGNFPGRFSGRQFSNSRSEMNVSTLELGDSALYLCASSSPGTGNVGTDTQYFGPGTRLTVL.

The rearrangement links TRBV3-1 (or the pseudogene TRBV3-2) to TRBJ2-2, with a weak D call TRBD2 (5 bases). V shed 3 bases and J shed 4 bases, with 9 bases lying between them. The germline V gene encodes CDR1 LGHDT and CDR2 YNNKEL (reference sequence). CDR3 length: 14 residues. CDR3 nucleotide sequence: TGTGCCAGCAGCCACCGGAGGAGCACCGGGGAGCTGTTTTTT. Its translation: CASSHRRSTGELFF.

The chain joins TRBV4-1 to TRBJ1-2; D might be TRBD1 (6 bases). The CDR3 covers 15 residues. V was shortened by 5 bases and J by 1 base, with 14 bases between the two germline ends. The germline CDR1 and CDR2 sequences are MGHRA and YSYEKL. CDR3 sequence (DNA): TGCGCCAGCAGCGGCCGGGACAACATTAACTATGGCTACACCTTC. Its protein is CASSGRDNINYGYTF.

The CDR3 loop reads CASSGAGTGFYGYTF. As DNA, the CDR3 is TGTGCCAGTAGTGGGGCCGGGACAGGCTTCTATGGCTACACCTTC. The chain combines TRBV19 with TRBJ1-2; 8 bases match TRBD1. The CDR3 has 15 residues. In germline, CDR1 is LNHDA, CDR2 SQIVND (reference sequence). The V gene end was trimmed by 5 bases and the J gene end by 4 bases; junction bases not matched to a gene: 9.

CDR3 in amino acids: CASSDSYGQGVLVAKNIQYF. Here the CDR3 DNA reads TGTGCCAGCAGTGATAGCTATGGACAGGGGGTACTTGTGGCCAAAAACATTCAGTACTTC. This chain connects TRBV6-1 to TRBJ2-4; TRBD1 matches 10 bases. From germline, CDR1 is MNHNS and CDR2 SASEGT. The CDR3 has 20 residues. J lost 1 base, V lost 3 bases, and 15 bases had no gene match.

The V gene is TRBV15, the J gene TRBJ1-4, with D possibly being TRBD1 (5 bases). V shed 1 base and J shed 4 bases, with 13 bases lying between them. The CDR3 loop spans 16 amino acids. Per germline, CDR1 LNHNV and CDR2 YYDKDF (reference sequence). The DNA of the CDR3 is TGTGCCACCAGCAGAGGACGAGGTCAGGGTAATGAAAAACTGTTTTTT. Translated, it gives CATSRGRGQGNEKLFF. The whole variable domain, filled in from reference TRBV15 and TRBJ1-4, reads DAMVIQNPRYQVTQFGKPVTLSCSQTLNHNVMYWYQQKSSQAPKLLFHYYDKDFNNEADTPDNFQSRRPNTSFCFLDIRSPGLGDTAMYLCATSRGRGQGNEKLFFGSGTQLSVL.

J is TRBJ2-5 and V is TRBV6-1, with TRBD2 identical over 7 bases. In germline, CDR1 is MNHNS, CDR2 SASEGT. There are 15 residues in the CDR3. The junction had 10 bases not matched to a gene; V was cut back by 6 bases and J by 3 bases. The CDR3 sequence is CASSYHTGGKETQYF. CDR3 DNA sequence: TGTGCCAGCAGCTACCACACCGGGGGGAAAGAGACCCAGTACTTC.

V and J are TRBV13 and TRBJ2-5; a possible D gene is TRBD1 (6 bases). Germline V gene lookup returns CDR1 PRHDT and CDR2 FYEKMQ (reference sequence). The V end was cut by 5 bases, the J end by 2 bases, with 12 bases between. The CDR3 extends over 14 amino acids. For the CDR3, the DNA is TGTGCCAGCAGCACGAGAGGACAGCAAGAGACCCAGTACTTC. Its protein product is CASSTRGQQETQYF.

The CDR3 DNA reads TGTGCCAGCAGTTTCCGAGGGGGCAAAGCTTTCTTT. Its protein product is CASSFRGGKAFF. The rearrangement joins TRBV12-3 or TRBV12-4 to TRBJ1-1; TRBD1 matches 7 bases. V lost 3 bases and J lost 9; bases outside the gene matches: 4. The CDR3 has 12 residues.

The chain combines TRBV5-4 with TRBJ2-6; D gene uncertain. The CDR3 has 15 amino acids. Germline values: CDR1 SGHNT, CDR2 YYREEE (reference sequence). Trimming removed 8 bases from V and 4 bases from J, with 16 bases in between. CDR3 sequence reads: CASISQSSGANVLTF. CDR3 bases: TGTGCCAGTATCTCCCAAAGTAGCGGGGCCAACGTCCTGACTTTC.

This chain joins TRBV14 and TRBJ1-3; the match to TRBD1 covers 8 bases. V trimming: 5 bases; J trimming: 0 bases; junction bases outside the gene matches: 12. The CDR3 loop spans 18 amino acids. Germline CDR1 is SGHDN and CDR2 is FVKESK. CDR3: CASSKRSTGQVSGNTIYF. The CDR3 nucleotides read TGTGCCAGCAGCAAAAGGTCTACGGGACAGGTCTCTGGAAACACCATATATTTT.

The chain's CDR3 is CASSIMGGGTEAFF. In DNA form, the CDR3 reads TGTGCCAGTAGTATAATGGGAGGGGGGACTGAAGCTTTCTTT. The chain is built from TRBV19 and TRBJ1-1, with a weak D call TRBD1 (6 bases). Trimming cost V 2 bases and J 5 bases, with 12 bases left between them. Germline V gene data show CDR1 as LNHDA and CDR2 as SQIVND (reference sequence). The CDR3 loop spans 14 amino acids.

This chain connects TRBV19 to TRBJ1-2; 7 bases match TRBD1. Germline-derived CDR1 and CDR2 are LNHDA and SQIVND (reference sequence). J lost 2 bases, V lost 5 bases, and 2 bases had no gene match. CDR3 size: 13 residues. The CDR3 region is CASSSTGNYGYTF. In DNA, the CDR3 is TGTGCCAGTAGTTCGACAGGGAACTATGGCTACACCTTC.

The chain has TRBV21-1 and TRBJ1-5. TRBV21-1 is designated a pseudogene. This CDR3 contains 16 residues. CDR3 DNA sequence: TGTGCCAGCAGCAAAGCGGGCAGGCCCGGGGGTCAGCCCCAGCATTTT. It specifies CASSKAGRPGGQPQHF.

The chain combines TRBV2 with TRBJ1-1; D perhaps matches TRBD1 (5 bases). Germline V lookup: CDR1 SNHLY, CDR2 FYNNEI. V was trimmed by 4 bases and J by 10 bases, leaving 10 bases between them. The CDR3 consists of 11 residues. Here the CDR3 reads CASSVGTGAFF. CDR3 DNA: TGTGCCAGCAGTGTCGGCACAGGAGCTTTCTTT.

The V call is TRBV3-1 (or the pseudogene TRBV3-2), the J call TRBJ2-3; 9 bases fit TRBD2. This CDR3 is 18 amino acids long. J was trimmed by 1 base and V by 5 bases; bases with no gene match: 13. Per germline, CDR1 LGHDT and CDR2 YNNKEL (reference sequence). In nucleotides, the CDR3 is TGTGCCAGCAGCAGGACTGGCGGGGGGGTTCGGGGCACAGATACGCAGTATTTT. This translates into CASSRTGGGVRGTDTQYF.

The chain recombines TRBV25-1 with TRBJ2-5, with 9 bases aligning to TRBD2. This CDR3 is built from 14 residues. V lost 7 bases and J lost 7; bases outside the gene matches: 10. Germline V lookup: CDR1 MGHDK, CDR2 SYGVNS. The CDR3: CASTPGLAVVTQYF. The CDR3 bases are TGTGCCAGCACTCCGGGACTAGCAGTGGTGACCCAGTACTTC.

The chain uses TRBV19 and TRBJ1-1; possible D gene TRBD1, 6 bases. The CDR3 loop spans 15 amino acids. Germline-derived CDR1 and CDR2 are LNHDA and SQIVND (reference sequence). The V and J ends lost 6 bases and 6 bases respectively, with 20 bases between them. The CDR3 nucleotides are TGTGCCAGTAGCCGGCCAGAAACAGGGAATCCTGAAGCTTTCTTT. Translating gives CASSRPETGNPEAFF.

The CDR3 here is CASSFPGGTDTQYF. DNA of the CDR3: TGTGCCAGCAGCTTCCCGGGTGGCACAGATACGCAGTATTTT. V usage is TRBV11-1 and J usage is TRBJ2-3; no definite D call. CDR1 is SGHAT, CDR2 FQDESV, per germline (reference sequence). CDR3 length equals 14 residues. V lost 3 bases to trimming and J lost 1 base, with 8 bases between them.

The chain joins TRBV6-1 to TRBJ1-4; D uncertain. The CDR3 sequence is 16 residues long. Germline loops: CDR1 MNHNS, CDR2 SASEGT. V was pared by 0 bases and J by 4 bases, with 12 bases between. The CDR3 coding sequence is TGTGCCAGCAGTGAAGCGTTCGGTCGGGGTAATGAAAAACTGTTTTTT. Residues: CASSEAFGRGNEKLFF.

This chain uses TRBV6-6 with TRBJ1-4; TRBD1 matches at 9 bases. Germline CDR1 and CDR2: MNHNY and SVGAGI (reference sequence). After removal of 5 bases from V and 5 bases from J, the junction contained 6 bases not matched to a gene. This CDR3 has 15 amino acids. The CDR3 region has the DNA TGTGCCAGCAGTCAGGGACAGGGCGACAATGAAAAACTGTTTTTT. This translates into CASSQGQGDNEKLFF.

This chain joins TRBV6-4 and TRBJ1-5; D is unclear. The V gene lost 0 bases and the J gene lost 10 bases, with 10 bases spanning the gap. The CDR3 totals 13 residues. Germline V gene data show CDR1 as MRHNA and CDR2 as SNTAGT. CDR3 residues: CASSDSDPGPQHF. The DNA of the CDR3 is TGTGCCAGCAGTGACTCGGACCCGGGACCCCAGCATTTT.

The gene calls are TRBV29-1 and TRBJ2-7, with a possible D match to TRBD1 (5 bases). V lost 0 bases, J lost 2 bases, and 11 bases lay in between. The germline gives CDR1 SQVTM, CDR2 ANQGSEA. The CDR3 is 14 amino acids. In DNA, the CDR3 is TGCAGCGTTGAAGATCCAGGGTCGGCCTACGAGCAGTACTTC. Protein: CSVEDPGSAYEQYF.

The rearrangement uses TRBV11-2 and TRBJ2-5; 12 bases agree with TRBD2. The ends lost 5 bases at V and 1 base at J; junction bases unmatched: 5. Germline lookup yields CDR1 SGHAT and CDR2 FQNNGV. The CDR3 is made up of 16 amino acids. CDR3 nucleotide sequence: TGTGCCAGCAGCCATAGGACTAGCGGGGTCCAAGAGACCCAGTACTTC. It encodes CASSHRTSGVQETQYF.

The V gene is TRBV4-1, the J gene TRBJ2-1; TRBD1 might be the D (6 bases). V lost 2 bases and J lost 8, with 7 bases in between. Germline lookup yields CDR1 MGHRA and CDR2 YSYEKL. The CDR3 extends over 12 amino acids. In DNA, the CDR3 is TGCGCCAGCAGCCAACAGGGGTATGAGCAGTTCTTC. As protein: CASSQQGYEQFF.